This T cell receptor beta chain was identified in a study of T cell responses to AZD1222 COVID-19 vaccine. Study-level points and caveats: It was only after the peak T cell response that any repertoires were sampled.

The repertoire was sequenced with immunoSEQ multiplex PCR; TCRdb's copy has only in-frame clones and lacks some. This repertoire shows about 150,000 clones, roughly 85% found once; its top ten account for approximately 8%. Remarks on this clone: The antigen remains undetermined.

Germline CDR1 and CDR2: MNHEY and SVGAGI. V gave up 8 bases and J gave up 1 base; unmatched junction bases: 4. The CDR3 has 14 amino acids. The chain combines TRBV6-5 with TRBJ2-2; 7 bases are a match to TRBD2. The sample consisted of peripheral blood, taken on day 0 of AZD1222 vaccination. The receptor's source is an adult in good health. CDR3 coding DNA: TGTGCCAGCGGCGGGAGTGGGAACACCGGGGAGCTGTTTTTT. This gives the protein CASGGSGNTGELFF.